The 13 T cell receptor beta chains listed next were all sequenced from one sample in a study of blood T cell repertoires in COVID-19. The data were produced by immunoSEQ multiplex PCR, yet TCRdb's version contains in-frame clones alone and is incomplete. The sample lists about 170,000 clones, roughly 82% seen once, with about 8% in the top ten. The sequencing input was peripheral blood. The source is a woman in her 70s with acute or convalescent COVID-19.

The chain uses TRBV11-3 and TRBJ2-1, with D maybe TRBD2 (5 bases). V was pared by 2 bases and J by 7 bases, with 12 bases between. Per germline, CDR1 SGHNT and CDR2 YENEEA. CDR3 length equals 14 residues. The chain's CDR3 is CASSLFSGGNEQFF. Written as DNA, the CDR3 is TGTGCCAGCAGCTTATTTTCAGGCGGGAATGAGCAGTTCTTC.

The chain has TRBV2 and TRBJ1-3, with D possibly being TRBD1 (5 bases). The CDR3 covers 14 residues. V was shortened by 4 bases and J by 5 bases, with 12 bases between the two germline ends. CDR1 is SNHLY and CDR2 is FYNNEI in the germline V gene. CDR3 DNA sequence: TGTGCCAGCAGTGTAGGGGTTGGTCGAAACACCATATATTTT. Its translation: CASSVGVGRNTIYF.

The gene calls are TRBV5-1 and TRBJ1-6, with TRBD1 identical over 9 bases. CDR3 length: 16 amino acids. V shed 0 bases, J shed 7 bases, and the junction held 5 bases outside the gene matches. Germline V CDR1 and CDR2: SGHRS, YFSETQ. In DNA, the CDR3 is TGCGCCAGCAGCTTGGCGGGGGACAGGGCAAATTCACCCCTCCACTTT. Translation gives CASSLAGDRANSPLHF.

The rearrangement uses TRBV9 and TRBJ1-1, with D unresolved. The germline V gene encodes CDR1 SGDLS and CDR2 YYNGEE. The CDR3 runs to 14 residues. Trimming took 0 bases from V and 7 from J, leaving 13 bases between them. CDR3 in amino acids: CASSVAEGLGEAFF. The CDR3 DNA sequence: TGTGCCAGCAGCGTAGCGGAGGGCTTAGGTGAAGCTTTCTTT.

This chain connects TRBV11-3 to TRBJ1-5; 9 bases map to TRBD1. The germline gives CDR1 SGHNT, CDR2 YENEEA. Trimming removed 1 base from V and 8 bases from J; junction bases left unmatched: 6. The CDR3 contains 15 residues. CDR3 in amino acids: CASSLGGDRVKPQHF. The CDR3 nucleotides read TGTGCCAGCAGCTTAGGTGGGGACAGGGTGAAGCCCCAGCATTTT. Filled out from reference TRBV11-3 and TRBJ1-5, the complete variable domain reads EAGVVQSPRYKIIEKKQPVAFWCNPISGHNTLYWYLQNLGQGPELLIRYENEEAVDDSQLPKDRFSAERLKGVDSTLKIQPAELGDSAVYLCASSLGGDRVKPQHFGDGTRLSIL.

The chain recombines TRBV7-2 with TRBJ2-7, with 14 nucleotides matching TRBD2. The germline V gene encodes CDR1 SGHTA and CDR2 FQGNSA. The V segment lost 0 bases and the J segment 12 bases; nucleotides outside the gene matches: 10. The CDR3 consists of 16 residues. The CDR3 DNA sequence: TGTGCCAGCAGCTTAGCCTCTCCGACTAGCGGGGGGGCCCTGTACTTC. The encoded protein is CASSLASPTSGGALYF.

DNA of the CDR3: TGTGCCAGCAGCTTCCAGGGATATGACTCTGAAGCTTTCTTT. Its protein product is CASSFQGYDSEAFF. The J gene is TRBJ1-1, the V gene TRBV5-4; a possible D gene is TRBD1 (5 bases). Trimming cost V 2 bases and J 6 bases, with 14 bases left between them. Germline CDR1 and CDR2: SGHNT and YYREEE (reference sequence). This CDR3 has 14 amino acids.

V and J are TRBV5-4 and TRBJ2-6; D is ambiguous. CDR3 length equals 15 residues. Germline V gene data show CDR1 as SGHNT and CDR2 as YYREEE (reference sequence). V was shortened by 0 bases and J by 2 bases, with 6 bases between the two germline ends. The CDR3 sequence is CASSLGHTGANVLTF. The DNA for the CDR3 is TGTGCCAGCAGCTTGGGGCACACTGGGGCCAACGTCCTGACTTTC. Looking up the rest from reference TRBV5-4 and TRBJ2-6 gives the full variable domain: ETGVTQSPTHLIKTRGQQVTLRCSSQSGHNTVSWYQQALGQGPQFIFQYYREEENGRGNFPPRFSGLQFPNYSSELNVNALELDDSALYLCASSLGHTGANVLTFGAGSRLTVL.

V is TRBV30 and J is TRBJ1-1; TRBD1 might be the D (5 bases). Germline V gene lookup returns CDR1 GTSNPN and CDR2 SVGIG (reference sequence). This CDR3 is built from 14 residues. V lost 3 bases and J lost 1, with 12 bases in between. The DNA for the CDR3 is TGTGCCTGGAGCCGGGGACTCTCGAACACTGAAGCTTTCTTT. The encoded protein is CAWSRGLSNTEAFF.

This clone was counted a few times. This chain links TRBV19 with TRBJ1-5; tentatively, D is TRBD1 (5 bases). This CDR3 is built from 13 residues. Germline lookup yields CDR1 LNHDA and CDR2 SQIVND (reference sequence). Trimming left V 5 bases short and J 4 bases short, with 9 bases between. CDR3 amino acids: CASSADRNQPQHF. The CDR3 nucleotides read TGTGCCAGTAGTGCTGACAGAAATCAGCCCCAGCATTTT.

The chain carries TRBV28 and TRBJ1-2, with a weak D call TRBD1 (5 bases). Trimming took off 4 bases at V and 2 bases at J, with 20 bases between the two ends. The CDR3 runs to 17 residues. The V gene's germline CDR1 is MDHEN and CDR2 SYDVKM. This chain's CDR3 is CASSSGGIRPRNYGYTF. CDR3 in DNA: TGTGCCAGCAGTTCGGGGGGGATAAGACCCCGGAACTATGGCTACACCTTC.

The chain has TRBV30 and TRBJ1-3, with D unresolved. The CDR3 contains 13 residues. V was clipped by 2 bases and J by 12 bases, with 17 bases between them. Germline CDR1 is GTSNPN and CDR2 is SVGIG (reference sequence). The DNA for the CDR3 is TGTGCCTGGAGTACCCAGGTACGAGGGAACATATATTTT. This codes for CAWSTQVRGNIYF.

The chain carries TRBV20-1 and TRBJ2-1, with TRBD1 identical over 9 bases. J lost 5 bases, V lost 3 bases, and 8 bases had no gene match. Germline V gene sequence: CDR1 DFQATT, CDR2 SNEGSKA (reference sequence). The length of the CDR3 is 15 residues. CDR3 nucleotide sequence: TGCAGTGCTAGTCACCCCGGGACAGGGAACAATGAGCAGTTCTTC. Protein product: CSASHPGTGNNEQFF.